This T cell receptor beta chain was recovered during a study of Ad26.COV2.S vaccination and SARS-CoV-2 variants. The treatment here: roughly 19 received Ad26.COV2.S at low or high dose, single or two shots; several received placebo; per-sample allocation not given. Day 63 following the first vaccine or placebo injection was when the samples were taken. Trimming took 3 bases from V and 4 from J; bases not matched to a gene: 9. Germline loops: CDR1 SGHRS, CDR2 YFSETQ. CDR3 length: 16 amino acids. Clones were sequenced by immunoSEQ multiplex PCR, and TCRdb holds only the in-frame ones, with some missing. The sample shows around 450,000 clones, roughly 91% of them seen only once.

This clonotype was sampled from a person aged 18-65 years who received the Ad26.COV2.S COVID-19 vaccine or a placebo. The chain recombines TRBV5-1 with TRBJ1-3; TRBD1 matches 8 bases. Here the sequenced sample was peripheral blood, taken in a trial of Ad26.COV2.S vaccine versus placebo. The CDR3 region is CASSWTDRETGNTIYF. CDR3 coding DNA: TGCGCCAGCAGCTGGACGGACAGGGAGACAGGAAACACCATATATTTT.